This is a list of T cell receptor beta chains from one sample in a study of shared clonotypes between healthy human individuals. TCRdb keeps only in-frame clones here, not all; method: immunoSEQ multiplex PCR. Seen here are around 2.5 million clones, 93% observed once, and the top ten hold around 0.4%. Sequences were obtained from naive CD4+ T cells from PBMCs. The origin of the receptors is a man younger than 30 in good health. Some clones in this sample may be carry-over from other donors' samples. CDR3s include the opening cysteine and the closing phenylalanine or tryptophan. The D gene is left open where the match is weak. Size is omitted from some rows. Given values are once, few, many or a class for expanded clones.

D	V	size	J	DNA	CDR3
-	TRBV19	-	TRBJ2-1	TGTGCCAGTAGTATAGTGGCAGGGTCCAATGAGCAGTTCTTC	CASSIVAGSNEQFF
TRBD1	TRBV5-4	-	TRBJ2-1	TGTGCCAGCAGCTTGTCCAGGGGGCTCTACAATGAGCAGTTCTTC	CASSLSRGLYNEQFF
-	TRBV5-6	-	TRBJ1-5	TGTGCCAGCAGCCAAGCCCCTCATCAGCCCCAGCATTTT	CASSQAPHQPQHF
-	TRBV9	-	TRBJ2-2	TGTGCCAGCAGCGGGAACGCGAACACCGGGGAGCTGTTTTTT	CASSGNANTGELFF
TRBD2	TRBV5-1	-	TRBJ2-2	TGCGCCAGCAGCCCCGGGACTAGCGGGAGGTCCGGGGAGCTGTTTTTT	CASSPGTSGRSGELFF
-	TRBV4-3	-	TRBJ2-3	TGCGCCAGCAGCCAAAGGGGACTTTCCACAGATACGCAGTATTTT	CASSQRGLSTDTQYF
-	TRBV4-3	once	TRBJ2-7	TGCGCCAGCAGCCGGACGTTAACCTACGAGCAGTACTTC	CASSRTLTYEQYF
TRBD2	TRBV4-2	-	TRBJ2-5	TGTGCCAGCAGCCAAGATCCGGGACTAGCGGAAGAGACCCAGTACTTC	CASSQDPGLAEETQYF
TRBD1	TRBV10-3	-	TRBJ1-1	TGTGCCATCAGGCCCGGGACAGATAACACTGAAGCTTTCTTT	CAIRPGTDNTEAFF
-	TRBV11-2	-	TRBJ2-1	TGTGCCAGCAGCTTAGATCGTACCGATGAGCAGTTCTTC	CASSLDRTDEQFF
TRBD1	TRBV19	-	TRBJ2-5	TGTGCCAGTAGCCGGGACAGAAAAGAAGAGACCCAGTACTTC	CASSRDRKEETQYF
TRBD1	TRBV4-2	-	TRBJ1-2	TGTGCCAGCAGCCAGGGTAATGGACAGGGGGTTGGCTATGGCTACACCTTC	CASSQGNGQGVGYGYTF
-	TRBV5-6	-	TRBJ2-3	TGTGCCAGCAGCTTGGTCGGCACAGATACGCAGTATTTT	CASSLVGTDTQYF
TRBD1	TRBV7-8	-	TRBJ2-3	TGTGCCAGCAGCTCCGACAGGGCGAGCACAGATACGCAGTATTTT	CASSSDRASTDTQYF
TRBD1	TRBV7-2	-	TRBJ1-2	TGTGCCAGCAGCTTAGGTACAGGGACAGCAAACTATGGCTACACCTTC	CASSLGTGTANYGYTF
-	TRBV7-2	-	TRBJ2-4	TGTGCCAGCAGCTTAACAGGGAACATTCAGTACTTC	CASSLTGNIQYF
TRBD1	TRBV6-6	-	TRBJ1-1	TGTGCCAGCAGCACTACAGGGGCGAACACTGAAGCTTTCTTT	CASSTTGANTEAFF
TRBD2	TRBV27	-	TRBJ2-1	TGTGCCAGCAGTTTATCGGGACTAGCGGGAGCCAGGCGCCAGGGCAATGAGCAGTTCTTC	CASSLSGLAGARRQGNEQFF
-	TRBV19	-	TRBJ1-5	TGTGCCAGTAGTCCCCGGGGGCTAAATCAGCCCCAGCATTTT	CASSPRGLNQPQHF
-	TRBV19	-	TRBJ2-7	TGTGCCAGTAGTATACGGCGGGCGGGATCCTACGAGCAGTACTTC	CASSIRRAGSYEQYF
-	TRBV28	-	TRBJ2-5	TGTGCCAGCAGTCCCGGAGGCAGACAAGAGACCCAGTACTTC	CASSPGGRQETQYF
-	TRBV7-8	-	TRBJ2-3	TGTGCCAGCAGCCCCTCGGGCACAGATACGCAGTATTTT	CASSPSGTDTQYF
-	TRBV7-9	-	TRBJ2-7	TGTGCCAGCAGCTTCGCGACAGTGGCCTACGAGCAGTACTTC	CASSFATVAYEQYF
TRBD1	TRBV9	-	TRBJ1-1	TGTGCCAGCAGCGGGTACAGGGGCGCGACTGAAGCTTTCTTT	CASSGYRGATEAFF
TRBD2	TRBV7-2	once	TRBJ2-5	TGTGCCAGCAGCTTAGACTCTAGCGGGTCCCGGGAGCAGTACTTC	CASSLDSSGSREQYF
TRBD2	TRBV28	-	TRBJ2-1	TGTGCCAGCAGTTCCCTAGCGGAGCCATACAATGAGCAGTTCTTC	CASSSLAEPYNEQFF
-	TRBV7-2	-	TRBJ1-3	TGTGCCAGCAGCTTAGCAGGGTCTGGAAACACCATATATTTT	CASSLAGSGNTIYF
-	TRBV28	-	TRBJ1-2	TGTGCCAGCATCGGGGGTAACTATGGCTACACCTTC	CASIGGNYGYTF
-	TRBV15	-	TRBJ2-1	TGTGCCACCAGCAGGGAGGGGGACCCCCTCGGGCTAGGAGAGCAGTTCTTC	CATSREGDPLGLGEQFF
-	TRBV29-1	-	TRBJ2-2	TGCAGCGTTGAAGCGCAGGGAGGGAACACCGGGGAGCTGTTTTTT	CSVEAQGGNTGELFF
TRBD2	TRBV5-1	-	TRBJ2-3	TGCGCCAGCACCCATAGCGGGGCCTTCACAGATACGCAGTATTTT	CASTHSGAFTDTQYF
-	TRBV6-5	-	TRBJ2-3	TGTGCCAGCAGTTACTCGACAGTCACAGATACGCAGTATTTT	CASSYSTVTDTQYF
-	TRBV2	-	TRBJ2-5	TGTGCCAGCAGTGCCCTACCTCAAGAGACCCAGTACTTC	CASSALPQETQYF
-	TRBV5-5	-	TRBJ1-1	TGTGCCAGCAGGGGGACCGGGACGGGGAACACTGAAGCTTTCTTT	CASRGTGTGNTEAFF
-	TRBV30	-	TRBJ2-1	TGTGCCTGGAGTGTAATAGGTTACAGAGCACTTAACTATGAGCAGTTCTTC	CAWSVIGYRALNYEQFF
TRBD1	TRBV2	-	TRBJ2-2	TGTGCCAGCAGTCCGGGAGACAGGGGTAACACCGGGGAGCTGTTTTTT	CASSPGDRGNTGELFF
-	TRBV6-1	-	TRBJ2-7	TGTGCCAGCACCGAACACATGCAGAGCTCCTACGAGCAGTACTTC	CASTEHMQSSYEQYF
TRBD2	TRBV4-1	once	TRBJ2-1	TGCGCCAGCAGCCAAGTTGACCGGGAGGGCTCCGGGCAGTTCTTC	CASSQVDREGSGQFF
-	TRBV6-5	once	TRBJ1-3	TGTGCCAGCAGTTACTTAGAGCCCGCTTATGGCACCATATATTTT	CASSYLEPAYGTIYF